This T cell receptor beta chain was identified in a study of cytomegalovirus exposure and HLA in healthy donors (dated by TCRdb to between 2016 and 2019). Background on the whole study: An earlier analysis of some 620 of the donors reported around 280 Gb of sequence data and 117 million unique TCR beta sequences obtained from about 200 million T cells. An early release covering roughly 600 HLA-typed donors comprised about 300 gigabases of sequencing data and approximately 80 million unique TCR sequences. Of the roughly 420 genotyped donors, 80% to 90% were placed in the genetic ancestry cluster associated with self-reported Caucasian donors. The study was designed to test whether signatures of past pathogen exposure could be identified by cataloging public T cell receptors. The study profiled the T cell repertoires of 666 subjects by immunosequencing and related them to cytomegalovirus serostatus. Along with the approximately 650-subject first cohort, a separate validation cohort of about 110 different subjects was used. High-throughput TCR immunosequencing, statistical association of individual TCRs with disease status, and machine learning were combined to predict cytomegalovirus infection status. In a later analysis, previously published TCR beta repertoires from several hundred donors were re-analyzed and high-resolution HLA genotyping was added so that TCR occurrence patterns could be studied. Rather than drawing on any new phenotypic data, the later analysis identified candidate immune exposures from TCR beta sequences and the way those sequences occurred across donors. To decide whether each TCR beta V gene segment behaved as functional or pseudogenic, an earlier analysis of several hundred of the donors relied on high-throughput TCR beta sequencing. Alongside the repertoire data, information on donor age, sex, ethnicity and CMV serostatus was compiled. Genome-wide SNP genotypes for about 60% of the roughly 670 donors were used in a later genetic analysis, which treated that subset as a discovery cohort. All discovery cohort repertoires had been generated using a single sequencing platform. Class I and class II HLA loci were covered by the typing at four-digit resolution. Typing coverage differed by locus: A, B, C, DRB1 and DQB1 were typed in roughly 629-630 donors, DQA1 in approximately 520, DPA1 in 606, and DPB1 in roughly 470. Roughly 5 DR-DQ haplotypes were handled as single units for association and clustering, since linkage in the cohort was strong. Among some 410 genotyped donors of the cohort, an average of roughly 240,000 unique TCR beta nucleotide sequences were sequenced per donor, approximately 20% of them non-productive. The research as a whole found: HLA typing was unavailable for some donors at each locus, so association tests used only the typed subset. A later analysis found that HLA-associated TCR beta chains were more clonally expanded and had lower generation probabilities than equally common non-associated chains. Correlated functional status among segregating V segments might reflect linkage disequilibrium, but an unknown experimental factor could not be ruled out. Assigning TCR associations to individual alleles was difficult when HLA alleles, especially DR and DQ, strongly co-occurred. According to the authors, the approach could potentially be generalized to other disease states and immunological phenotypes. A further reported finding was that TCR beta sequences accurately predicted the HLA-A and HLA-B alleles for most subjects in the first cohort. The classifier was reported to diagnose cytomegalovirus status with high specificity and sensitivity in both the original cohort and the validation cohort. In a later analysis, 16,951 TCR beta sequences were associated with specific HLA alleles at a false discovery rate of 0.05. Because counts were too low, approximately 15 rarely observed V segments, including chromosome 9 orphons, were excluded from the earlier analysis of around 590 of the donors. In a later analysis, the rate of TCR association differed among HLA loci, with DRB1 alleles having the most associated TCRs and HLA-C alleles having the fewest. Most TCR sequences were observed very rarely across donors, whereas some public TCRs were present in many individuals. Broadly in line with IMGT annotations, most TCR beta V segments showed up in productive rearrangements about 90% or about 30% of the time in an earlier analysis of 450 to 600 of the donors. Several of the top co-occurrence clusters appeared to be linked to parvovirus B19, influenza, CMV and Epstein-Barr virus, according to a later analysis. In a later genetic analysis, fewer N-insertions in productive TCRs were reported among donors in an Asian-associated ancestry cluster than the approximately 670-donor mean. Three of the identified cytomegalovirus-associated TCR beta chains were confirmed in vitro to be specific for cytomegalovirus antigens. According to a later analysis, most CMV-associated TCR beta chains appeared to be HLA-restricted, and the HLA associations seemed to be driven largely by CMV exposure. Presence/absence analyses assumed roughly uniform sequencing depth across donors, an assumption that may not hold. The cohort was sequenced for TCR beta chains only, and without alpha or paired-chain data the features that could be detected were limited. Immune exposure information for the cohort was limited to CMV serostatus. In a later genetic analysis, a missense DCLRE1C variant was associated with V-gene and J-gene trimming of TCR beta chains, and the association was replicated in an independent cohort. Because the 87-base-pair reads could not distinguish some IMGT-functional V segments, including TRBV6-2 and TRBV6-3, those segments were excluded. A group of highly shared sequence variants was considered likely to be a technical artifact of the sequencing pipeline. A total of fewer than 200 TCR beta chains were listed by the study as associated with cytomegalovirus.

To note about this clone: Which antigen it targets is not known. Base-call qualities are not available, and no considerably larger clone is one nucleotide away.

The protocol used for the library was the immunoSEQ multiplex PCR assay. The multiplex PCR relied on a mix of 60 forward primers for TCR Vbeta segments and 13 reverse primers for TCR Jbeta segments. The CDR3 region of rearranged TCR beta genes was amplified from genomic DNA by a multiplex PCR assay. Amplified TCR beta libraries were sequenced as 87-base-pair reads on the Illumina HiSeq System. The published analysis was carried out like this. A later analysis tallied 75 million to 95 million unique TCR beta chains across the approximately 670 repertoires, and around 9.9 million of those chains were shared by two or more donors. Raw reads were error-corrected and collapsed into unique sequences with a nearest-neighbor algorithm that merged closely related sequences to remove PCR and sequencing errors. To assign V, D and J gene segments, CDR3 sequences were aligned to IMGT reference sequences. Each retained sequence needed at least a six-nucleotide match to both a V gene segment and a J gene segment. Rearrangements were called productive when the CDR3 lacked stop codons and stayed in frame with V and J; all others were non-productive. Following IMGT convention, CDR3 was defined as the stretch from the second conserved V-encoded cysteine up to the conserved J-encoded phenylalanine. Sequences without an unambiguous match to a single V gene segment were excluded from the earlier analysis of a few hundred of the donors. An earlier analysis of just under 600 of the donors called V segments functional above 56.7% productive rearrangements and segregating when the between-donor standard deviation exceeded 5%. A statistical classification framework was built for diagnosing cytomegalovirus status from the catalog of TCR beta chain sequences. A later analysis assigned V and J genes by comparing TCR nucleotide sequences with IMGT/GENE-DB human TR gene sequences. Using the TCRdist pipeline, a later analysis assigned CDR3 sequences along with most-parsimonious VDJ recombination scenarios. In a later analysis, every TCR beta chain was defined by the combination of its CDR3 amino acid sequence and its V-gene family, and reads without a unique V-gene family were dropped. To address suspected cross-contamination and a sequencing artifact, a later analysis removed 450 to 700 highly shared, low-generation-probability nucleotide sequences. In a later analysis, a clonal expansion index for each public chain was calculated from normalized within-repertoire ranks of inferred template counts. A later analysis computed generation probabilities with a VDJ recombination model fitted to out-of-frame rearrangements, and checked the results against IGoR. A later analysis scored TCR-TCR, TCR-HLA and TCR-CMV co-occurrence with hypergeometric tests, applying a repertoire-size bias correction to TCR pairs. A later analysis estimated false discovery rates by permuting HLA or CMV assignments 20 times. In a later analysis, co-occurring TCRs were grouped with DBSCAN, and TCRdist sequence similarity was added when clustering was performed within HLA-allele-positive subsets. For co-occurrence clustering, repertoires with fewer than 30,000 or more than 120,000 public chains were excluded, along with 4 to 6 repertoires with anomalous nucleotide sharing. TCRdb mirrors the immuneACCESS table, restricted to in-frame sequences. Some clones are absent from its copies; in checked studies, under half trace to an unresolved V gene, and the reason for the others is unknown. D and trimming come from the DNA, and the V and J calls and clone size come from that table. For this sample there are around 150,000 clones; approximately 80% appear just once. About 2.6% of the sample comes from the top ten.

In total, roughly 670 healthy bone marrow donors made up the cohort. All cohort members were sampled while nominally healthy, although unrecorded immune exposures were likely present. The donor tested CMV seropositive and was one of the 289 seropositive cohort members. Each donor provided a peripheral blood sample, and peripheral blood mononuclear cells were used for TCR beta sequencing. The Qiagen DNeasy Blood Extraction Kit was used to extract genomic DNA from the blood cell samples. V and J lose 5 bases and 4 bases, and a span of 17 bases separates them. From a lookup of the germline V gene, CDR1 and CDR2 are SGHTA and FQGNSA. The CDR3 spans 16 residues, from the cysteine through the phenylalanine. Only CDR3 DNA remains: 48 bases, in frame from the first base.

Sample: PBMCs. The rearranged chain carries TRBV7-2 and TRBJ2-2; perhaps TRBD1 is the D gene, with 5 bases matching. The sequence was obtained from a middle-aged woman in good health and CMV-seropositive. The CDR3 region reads CASSADSYITTGELFF. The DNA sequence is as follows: TGTGCCAGCAGCGCCGACAGCTACATTACCACCGGGGAGCTGTTTTTT.